This T cell receptor (beta chain) was sequenced in a study of cytomegalovirus exposure and HLA in healthy donors. The protocol was immunoSEQ multiplex PCR, while the TCRdb copy is restricted to in-frame clones and leaves out a portion. The data show about 140,000 clones, with approximately 91% seen just once and approximately 0.7% held by the top ten. The V gene's germline CDR1 is SGHRS and CDR2 YFSETQ. After removal of 4 bases from V and 5 bases from J, the junction contained 7 bases not matched to a gene. The CDR3 extends over 14 amino acids. The chain carries TRBV5-1 and TRBJ2-7; the match to TRBD1 covers 9 bases. The source material was PBMCs. This TCR came from a man aged 18 to 29 in good health and CMV-seronegative. The CDR3 here is CASSTDRGINEQYF. The CDR3 DNA sequence: TGCGCCAGCAGCACGGACAGGGGAATCAACGAGCAGTACTTC.